Below are 27 T cell receptor beta chains sequenced from a single sample in a study of T cell changes during pregnancy in multiple sclerosis. Measured with immunoSEQ multiplex PCR; TCRdb has only the in-frame clones, and not every one. The sample shows tens of thousands of clones, about 91% of them seen only once. The sequences come from CD8+ T cells from peripheral blood mononuclear cells, collected before pregnancy. These receptors all stem from a female donor with multiple sclerosis, enrolled in a pregnancy study.

This clone occurred once. The genes are TRBV7-8 and TRBJ2-1; 10 bases fit TRBD2. This CDR3 has 16 residues. The V and J ends lost 1 base and 8 bases, in that order; junction bases with no gene match: 8. Per the germline V gene, CDR1 is SGHVS and CDR2 is FQNEAQ. CDR3: CASSLVGSGGSYEQFF. In DNA, the CDR3 is TGTGCCAGCAGCTTAGTCGGTAGCGGGGGGTCCTATGAGCAGTTCTTC.

The V call is TRBV7-6, the J call TRBJ1-2, with 7 bases identical to TRBD1. CDR1 and CDR2 (germline): SGHVS, FNYEAQ. The CDR3 consists of 16 residues. V lost 5 bases to trimming and J lost 0 bases; unmatched junction nucleotides: 9. For the CDR3, the DNA is TGTGCCAGCAGCCAAGGGACAGCTCTAGCTAACTATGGCTACACCTTC. Residues: CASSQGTALANYGYTF.

This chain's CDR3 is CATSRDGGGYNEQFF. DNA for the CDR3: TGTGCCACCAGCAGAGATGGAGGTGGGTACAATGAGCAGTTCTTC. The gene calls are TRBV15 and TRBJ2-1; possible D gene TRBD2, 5 bases. The CDR3 is made up of 15 amino acids. The V and J ends lost 0 bases and 4 bases respectively, with 10 bases between them. Germline V gene lookup returns CDR1 LNHNV and CDR2 YYDKDF (reference sequence). Looking up the rest from reference TRBV15 and TRBJ2-1 gives the full variable domain: DAMVIQNPRYQVTQFGKPVTLSCSQTLNHNVMYWYQQKSSQAPKLLFHYYDKDFNNEADTPDNFQSRRPNTSFCFLDIRSPGLGDTAMYLCATSRDGGGYNEQFFGPGTRLTVL.

V and J are TRBV15 and TRBJ1-5; possible D gene TRBD1, 5 bases. CDR3 size: 16 residues. Trimming stripped 3 bases from V and 4 bases from J, with 16 bases between. CDR1 is LNHNV, CDR2 YYDKDF, per germline (reference sequence). CDR3 in amino acids: CATSSSGGDSNQPQHF. The CDR3 nucleotides read TGTGCCACCAGCAGTTCCGGGGGGGATAGTAATCAGCCCCAGCATTTT.

The chain has TRBV9 and TRBJ1-6, with a tentative D call TRBD1 (6 bases). V shed 4 bases and J shed 6 bases, with 11 bases lying between them. This CDR3 has 14 residues. CDR1 is SGDLS and CDR2 is YYNGEE in the germline V gene. The chain's CDR3 is CASSPGQTNSPLHF. CDR3 nucleotide sequence: TGTGCCAGCAGCCCCGGACAGACTAATTCACCCCTCCACTTT.

The genes are TRBV5-6 and TRBJ2-3, with TRBD2 matching over 11 bases. CDR1 and CDR2 (germline): SGHDT, YYEEEE. The V and J ends lost 4 bases and 2 bases, in that order; junction bases with no gene match: 6. The CDR3 contains 16 residues. CDR3 DNA sequence: TGTGCCAGCAGCCTCCAACTAGCGGGGGACACAGATACGCAGTATTTT. It translates to CASSLQLAGDTDTQYF.

The CDR3 DNA follows: TGTGCCAGCAGCTTAGGGACAGCCTCCTATGGCTACACCTTC. Its translation is CASSLGTASYGYTF. This sequence joins TRBV7-8 and TRBJ1-2, with D possibly TRBD1 on 6 matching bases. This CDR3 has 14 residues. The V and J ends lost 1 base and 4 bases respectively, with 10 bases between them. Germline CDR1 reads SGHVS; CDR2 reads FQNEAQ.

This clone has a handful of counts. The rearrangement joins TRBV19 to TRBJ2-7; D call uncertain. This CDR3 has 15 amino acids. Germline V CDR1 and CDR2: LNHDA, SQIVND (reference sequence). Trimming took off 3 bases at V and 2 bases at J, with 14 bases between the two ends. As DNA, the CDR3 is TGTGCCAGTAGTATCCCCCCCTCTGCAGCCTACGAGCAGTACTTC. Translating it yields CASSIPPSAAYEQYF. Together with reference TRBV19 and TRBJ2-7, the CDR3 gives the full variable domain: DGGITQSPKYLFRKEGQNVTLSCEQNLNHDAMYWYRQDPGQGLRLIYYSQIVNDFQKGDIAEGYSVSREKKESFPLTVTSAQKNPTAFYLCASSIPPSAAYEQYFGPGTRLTVT.

In this sample, this clone turned up once. The chain carries TRBV6-4 and TRBJ2-1; 8 nucleotides line up with TRBD2. The CDR3 spans 14 residues. The V gene end was trimmed by 4 bases and the J gene end by 7 bases; junction bases not matched to a gene: 6. Germline-derived CDR1 and CDR2 are MRHNA and SNTAGT. The chain's CDR3 is CASSADGGANEQFF. In DNA form, the CDR3 reads TGTGCCAGCAGTGCGGACGGGGGGGCGAATGAGCAGTTCTTC.

This clone was observed a handful of times. J is TRBJ1-6 and V is TRBV19; D perhaps matches TRBD1 (6 bases). Trimming removed 5 bases at V and 8 bases at J, with 13 bases between. The germline CDR1 and CDR2 sequences are LNHDA and SQIVND (reference sequence). The CDR3 consists of 14 residues. The CDR3 reads CASSWGQGHSPLHF. CDR3 DNA sequence: TGTGCCAGTAGTTGGGGGCAGGGTCATTCACCCCTCCACTTT.

V is TRBV6-5 and J is TRBJ2-1, with 11 positions matching TRBD2. The germline CDR1 and CDR2 sequences are MNHEY and SVGAGI. The CDR3 runs 14 residues. Losses at the gene ends were 6 bases for V and 4 bases for J; bases not matched to a gene: 2. This CDR3 is CASRLAGEYNEQFF. CDR3 sequence (DNA): TGTGCCAGCAGACTAGCGGGGGAGTACAATGAGCAGTTCTTC.

The rearrangement links TRBV6-4 to TRBJ1-5, with 7 bases identical to TRBD1. Per germline, CDR1 MRHNA and CDR2 SNTAGT. The V gene end was trimmed by 5 bases and the J gene end by 6 bases; junction bases not matched to a gene: 10. The CDR3 consists of 15 residues. CDR3 in amino acids: CASSRGGRLGQPQHF. The CDR3 nucleotides are TGTGCCAGCAGTCGAGGGGGCAGGTTGGGTCAGCCCCAGCATTTT.

The chain links TRBV7-6 to TRBJ2-1, with 8 bases that match TRBD2. Germline CDR1 is SGHVS and CDR2 is FNYEAQ. V shed 5 bases and J 7 bases; nucleotides not matched to a gene: 10. The length of the CDR3 is 15 residues. The CDR3 nucleotides are TGTGCCAGCAGCCGGACGGGGGGGCCGGGGAATGAGCAGTTCTTC. Protein: CASSRTGGPGNEQFF.

This clone has only one observation. V is TRBV4-1 and J is TRBJ1-4; D remains unclear. This CDR3 comprises 15 residues. With 2 bases removed from V and 6 bases from J, the gap between germline ends came to 13 bases. Germline V lookup: CDR1 MGHRA, CDR2 YSYEKL. This CDR3 reads CASSQSGGEDEKLFF. The CDR3 DNA follows: TGCGCCAGCAGCCAATCCGGCGGGGAGGATGAAAAACTGTTTTTT.

This clone was counted only a few times. This chain uses TRBV5-6 with TRBJ2-7; possibly TRBD2 for D (5 bases). Germline CDR1 SGHDT, CDR2 YYEEEE. CDR3 size: 12 residues. Trimming removed 4 bases from V and 2 bases from J, with 7 bases in between. In DNA form, the CDR3 reads TGTGCCAGCAGCCCCGGGACCTACGAGCAGTACTTC. It translates to CASSPGTYEQYF.

The chain has TRBV5-8 and TRBJ2-5; 9 positions match TRBD2. V dropped 0 bases and J dropped 0; count of bases not matched to a gene: 3. The CDR3 runs to 16 residues. Germline V gene data show CDR1 as SGHTS and CDR2 as YDEGEE. CDR3 DNA: TGTGCCAGCAGCTTGGATAGCGGGGGCCACCAAGAGACCCAGTACTTC. It specifies CASSLDSGGHQETQYF.

This clone was seen just once. V is TRBV6-6 and J is TRBJ2-4, with D possibly matching TRBD2 (5 bases). Trimming removed 7 bases from V and 8 bases from J, with 12 bases in between. The CDR3 runs 12 residues. Germline V lookup: CDR1 MNHNY, CDR2 SVGAGI (reference sequence). This CDR3 reads CASNGVEDIQYF. DNA of the CDR3: TGTGCCAGCAACGGGGTGGAGGACATTCAGTACTTC.

The chain combines TRBV27 with TRBJ1-2; 10 nucleotides align to TRBD1. V trimming: 6 bases; J trimming: 6 bases; junction bases outside the gene matches: 7. This CDR3 contains 14 residues. CDR1 is MNHEY and CDR2 is SMNVEV in the germline V gene (reference sequence). The CDR3 nucleotides read TGTGCCAGCAGAAGGGACAGGGGTAGCCATGGCTACACCTTC. Translated: CASRRDRGSHGYTF.

This clone was observed a single time. CDR3 sequence: CSVESQEAEAFF. In nucleotides, the CDR3 is TGCAGCGTTGAATCGCAGGAGGCTGAAGCTTTCTTT. The chain has TRBV29-1 and TRBJ1-1; D gene unclear. In germline, CDR1 is SQVTM, CDR2 ANQGSEA. Trimming pared 2 bases from V and 6 bases from J, leaving 10 bases between. The CDR3 sequence is 12 residues long.

This clone was found once. The CDR3 sequence is CASEDIAADTQYF. The CDR3 bases are TGCGCCAGCGAGGACATAGCGGCAGATACGCAGTATTTT. The chain joins TRBV5-1 to TRBJ2-3, with D possibly TRBD2 on 6 matching bases. Germline V gene sequence: CDR1 SGHRS, CDR2 YFSETQ. V was pared by 7 bases and J by 4 bases, with 13 bases between. CDR3 length: 13 residues.

The chain uses TRBV19 and TRBJ2-2; maybe TRBD2 (6 bases). The CDR3 is made up of 16 amino acids. V was trimmed by 5 bases and J by 5 bases, leaving 18 bases between them. Germline V gives CDR1 LNHDA, CDR2 SQIVND (reference sequence). Here the CDR3 reads CASSGLSGVRTGELFF. CDR3 DNA: TGTGCCAGTAGTGGTCTGTCGGGGGTGCGGACCGGGGAGCTGTTTTTT.

This clone was observed a single time. The identical CDR3 is also encoded by other nucleotide sequences in the sample. V and J are TRBV19 and TRBJ2-7; D possibly corresponds to TRBD1 (5 bases). Germline V gene lookup returns CDR1 LNHDA and CDR2 SQIVND (reference sequence). CDR3 size: 13 residues. V lost 3 bases and J lost 3, with 9 bases in between. The CDR3 region has the DNA TGTGCCAGTAGTATTGGGCAGGGCTACGAGCAGTACTTC. The encoded protein is CASSIGQGYEQYF.

The chain uses TRBV10-3 and TRBJ2-7, with 9 bases identical to TRBD1. The V and J ends lost 4 bases and 3 bases, in that order; junction bases with no gene match: 1. CDR1 and CDR2 from the germline V gene are ENHRY and SYGVKD. The CDR3 covers 13 residues. The CDR3 sequence is CAISAGQGYEQYF. CDR3 coding DNA: TGTGCCATCAGTGCGGGACAGGGCTACGAGCAGTACTTC.

This chain connects TRBV4-1 to TRBJ2-1; no clear D gene. The CDR3 covers 11 residues. In germline, CDR1 is MGHRA, CDR2 YSYEKL. Trimming took 6 bases from V and 6 from J, leaving 6 bases between them. This CDR3 reads CASRRANEQFF. CDR3 coding DNA: TGCGCCAGCAGACGCGCCAATGAGCAGTTCTTC.

This chain connects TRBV15 to TRBJ2-3; D perhaps matches TRBD1 (6 bases). With 5 bases removed from V and 2 bases from J, the gap between germline ends came to 11 bases. Per the germline V gene, CDR1 is LNHNV and CDR2 is YYDKDF (reference sequence). CDR3 length: 14 residues. CDR3: CATSGGQHTDTQYF. The DNA for the CDR3 is TGTGCCACCAGCGGCGGACAGCACACAGATACGCAGTATTTT.

The gene calls are TRBV5-6 and TRBJ2-2, with D possibly TRBD2 on 6 matching bases. The germline CDR1 and CDR2 sequences are SGHDT and YYEEEE. The CDR3 runs to 13 residues. Between the trimmed V and J ends, which lost 6 bases and 5 bases, there was a span of 11 bases. The CDR3 nucleotides read TGTGCCAGCACCCTACTAGCAACCGGGGAGCTGTTTTTT. It specifies CASTLLATGELFF. Together with reference TRBV5-6 and TRBJ2-2, the CDR3 gives the full variable domain: DAGVTQSPTHLIKTRGQQVTLRCSPKSGHDTVSWYQQALGQGPQFIFQYYEEEERQRGNFPDRFSGHQFPNYSSELNVNALLLGDSALYLCASTLLATGELFFGEGSRLTVL.

This clone was seen at least ten times. The V call is TRBV19, the J call TRBJ2-2; 9 bases line up with TRBD2. V lost 6 bases and J lost 3; bases outside the gene matches: 5. CDR1 is LNHDA, CDR2 SQIVND, per germline (reference sequence). This CDR3 region has 15 residues. The CDR3 reads CASRVAGVDTGELFF. For the CDR3, the DNA is TGTGCCAGTAGGGTAGCGGGGGTGGACACCGGGGAGCTGTTTTTT.